Below are 8 T cell receptor beta chains sequenced from a single sample in a study of technical replicates of blood from a handful of donors. The assay was immunoSEQ multiplex PCR, and TCRdb's table has in-frame clones only and misses some. The table shows 87,000 or so clones, with approximately 95% occurring only once. What was sequenced was T cells isolated from PBMCs. The receptors were sampled from a human donor in good health.

This clone came up once. This chain connects TRBV5-4 to TRBJ2-5; D possibly corresponds to TRBD2 (6 bases). The germline V and J ends were trimmed by 0 bases and 5 bases, with 14 bases remaining between them. Germline V gives CDR1 SGHNT, CDR2 YYREEE (reference sequence). The CDR3 contains 15 residues. In DNA form, the CDR3 reads TGTGCCAGCAGCTTGGGGACTACCTTTACGGAGACCCAGTACTTC. This encodes CASSLGTTFTETQYF.

The chain employs TRBV28 and TRBJ1-2; D gene unclear. The CDR3 is 14 amino acids. Looked up from germline, CDR1 is MDHEN and CDR2 is SYDVKM. V was shortened by 3 bases and J by 2 bases, with 10 bases between the two germline ends. The DNA of the CDR3 is TGTGCCAGCAGTTTCCCCGGGGAGAACTATGGCTACACCTTC. Translating it yields CASSFPGENYGYTF.

The chain joins TRBV7-3 to TRBJ2-1; TRBD2 agrees at 11 bases. The CDR3 totals 16 residues. CDR1 is SGHTA, CDR2 FQGTGA, per germline. J lost 9 bases, V lost 4 bases, and 11 bases had no gene match. In DNA, the CDR3 is TGTGCCAGCAGCTGGACCGGGACTAGCGGATCCGGTGAGCAGTTCTTC. As protein: CASSWTGTSGSGEQFF.

The V call is TRBV5-4, the J call TRBJ1-2, with 7 bases matching TRBD1. V was clipped by 2 bases and J by 3 bases; unmatched bases: 7. Germline-derived CDR1 and CDR2 are SGHNT and YYREEE (reference sequence). The CDR3 is 15 residues long. CDR3 residues: CASSLQGIDDYGYTF. Written as DNA, the CDR3 is TGTGCCAGCAGCTTACAGGGGATAGATGACTATGGCTACACCTTC.

The chain carries TRBV28 and TRBJ1-3, with D uncertain. This CDR3 has 14 amino acids. V was trimmed by 2 bases and J by 0 bases, leaving 5 bases between them. The germline V gene has CDR1 MDHEN and CDR2 SYDVKM. CDR3 in DNA: TGTGCCAGCAGTTTAACAATCTCTGGAAACACCATATATTTT. It encodes CASSLTISGNTIYF. Filled out from reference TRBV28 and TRBJ1-3, the complete variable domain reads DVKVTQSSRYLVKRTGEKVFLECVQDMDHENMFWYRQDPGLGLRLIYFSYDVKMKEKGDIPEGYSVSREKKERFSLILESASTNQTSMYLCASSLTISGNTIYFGEGSWLTVV.

DNA of the CDR3: TGTGCCAGCAGCTTTATTTACCAGGGGGCGACCTATGGCTACACCTTC. This translates into CASSFIYQGATYGYTF. The chain joins TRBV7-2 to TRBJ1-2; 8 nucleotides align to TRBD1. Germline assignment: CDR1 SGHTA and CDR2 FQGNSA. The CDR3 consists of 16 residues. The V and J ends lost 3 bases and 4 bases, in that order; junction bases with no gene match: 10.

CDR3 nucleotides: TGTGCCAGCAGCTTGACAGCTTCCTACGAGCAGTACTTC. This encodes CASSLTASYEQYF. The gene calls are TRBV28 and TRBJ2-7, with D possibly TRBD1 on 5 matching bases. Per the germline V gene, CDR1 is MDHEN and CDR2 is SYDVKM. CDR3 length: 13 amino acids. Trimming pared 6 bases from V and 1 base from J, leaving 10 bases between. Based on the CDR3 plus reference TRBV28 and TRBJ2-7, the full variable domain is DVKVTQSSRYLVKRTGEKVFLECVQDMDHENMFWYRQDPGLGLRLIYFSYDVKMKEKGDIPEGYSVSREKKERFSLILESASTNQTSMYLCASSLTASYEQYFGPGTRLTVT.

The rearrangement joins TRBV4-1 to TRBJ2-1; D ambiguous. The CDR3 loop spans 12 amino acids. Germline V CDR1 and CDR2: MGHRA, YSYEKL. Trimming cost V 0 bases and J 8 bases, with 5 bases left between them. The CDR3 nucleotides read TGCGCCAGCAGCCAAGAGGGCTATGAGCAGTTCTTC. Its protein is CASSQEGYEQFF.